This is a list of T cell receptor beta chains from one sample in a study of blood T cell repertoires in COVID-19. The table came from immunoSEQ multiplex PCR; TCRdb's copy has only in-frame clones and leaves some out. This sample has approximately 250,000 clones, with 83% found just once. Sequencing was carried out using peripheral blood. The receptors originated from a woman in her fifties or sixties with acute or convalescent COVID-19. Each CDR3 is given with its conserved first and last residue. The order of the fields is clone size, D gene, J gene, V gene, CDR3 DNA, CDR3 protein. A D gene is named only where the DNA matches it firmly. Clone size is stated in some rows and not others, as once, few, many or a class when expanded.

clone_size: NA; d_call: TRBD2; j_call: TRBJ2-7; v_call: TRBV9; cdr3_nt: TGTGCCAGCAGCGTAGAGCCTAGCGGACGCGAGCAGTACTTC; cdr3_aa: CASSVEPSGREQYF
clone_size: NA; d_call: TRBD2; j_call: TRBJ2-3; v_call: TRBV6-5; cdr3_nt: TGTGCCAGCAGTTACGGGGAGGGATGGGGCACAGATACGCAGTATTTT; cdr3_aa: CASSYGEGWGTDTQYF
clone_size: NA; d_call: TRBD1; j_call: TRBJ2-2; v_call: TRBV7-2; cdr3_nt: TGTGCCAGCAGCTTAAGGGGGCGGACCGGGGAGCTGTTTTTT; cdr3_aa: CASSLRGRTGELFF
clone_size: NA; d_call: NA; j_call: TRBJ2-5; v_call: TRBV28; cdr3_nt: TGTGCCAGCAGTTTCGGCAGGGGGGAGAAAGGGGAGACCCAGTACTTC; cdr3_aa: CASSFGRGEKGETQYF
clone_size: once; d_call: NA; j_call: TRBJ2-2; v_call: TRBV11-3; cdr3_nt: TGTGCCAGCGCGGGAACAGACAAAAACACCGGGGAGCTGTTTTTT; cdr3_aa: CASAGTDKNTGELFF
clone_size: once; d_call: TRBD1; j_call: TRBJ1-2; v_call: TRBV7-2; cdr3_nt: TGTGCCAGCAGCCGTATGGGCCAGGGGGAAGGCTACACCTTC; cdr3_aa: CASSRMGQGEGYTF
clone_size: NA; d_call: NA; j_call: TRBJ1-4; v_call: TRBV7-7; cdr3_nt: TGTGCCAGCAGTTTTATAGCGGGACATCGTAATGAAAAACTGTTTTTT; cdr3_aa: CASSFIAGHRNEKLFF
clone_size: NA; d_call: TRBD1; j_call: TRBJ2-7; v_call: TRBV24-1; cdr3_nt: TGTGCCACCAGTGATCCCGAAACCCGGACAGGGGAGGGTATGGGGCCCTACGAGCAGTACTTC; cdr3_aa: CATSDPETRTGEGMGPYEQYF
clone_size: NA; d_call: NA; j_call: TRBJ1-3; v_call: TRBV30; cdr3_nt: TGTGCCCTACACGGGGGGAGTAGGGGAAACACCATATATTTT; cdr3_aa: CALHGGSRGNTIYF
clone_size: once; d_call: NA; j_call: TRBJ1-4; v_call: TRBV19; cdr3_nt: TGTGCCAGTAGGCTAGACCCGGTGCGGACTAATGAAAAACTGTTTTTT; cdr3_aa: CASRLDPVRTNEKLFF
clone_size: NA; d_call: NA; j_call: TRBJ2-5; v_call: TRBV28; cdr3_nt: TGTGCCAGCAGAACCTCCGGGGAAGAGACCCAGTACTTC; cdr3_aa: CASRTSGEETQYF
clone_size: few; d_call: NA; j_call: TRBJ1-5; v_call: TRBV5-5; cdr3_nt: TGTGCCAGCAGCTTGGACGCCCCCACGGGTCGGCCCCAGCATTTT; cdr3_aa: CASSLDAPTGRPQHF
clone_size: NA; d_call: NA; j_call: TRBJ1-2; v_call: TRBV19; cdr3_nt: TGTGCCAGTAGTAGCTCCCCGCCGACACTTACTAGGGGCTACACCTTC; cdr3_aa: CASSSSPPTLTRGYTF
clone_size: NA; d_call: NA; j_call: TRBJ1-6; v_call: TRBV11-2; cdr3_nt: TGTGCCAGCAGCGCAACAGAGAATTCACCCCTCCACTTT; cdr3_aa: CASSATENSPLHF
clone_size: NA; d_call: NA; j_call: TRBJ1-1; v_call: TRBV6-6; cdr3_nt: TGTGCCAGCAGTTACGGGCAGAACACTGAAGCTTTCTTT; cdr3_aa: CASSYGQNTEAFF
clone_size: NA; d_call: TRBD2; j_call: TRBJ2-1; v_call: TRBV3-1/TRBV3-2; cdr3_nt: TGTGCCAGCAGCCAAGCCGCGGGAGGGCCTAAGAATGAGCAGTTCTTC; cdr3_aa: CASSQAAGGPKNEQFF
clone_size: NA; d_call: NA; j_call: TRBJ2-7; v_call: TRBV20-1; cdr3_nt: TGCAGTGCTAGACGAGTGTACGAGCAGTACTTC; cdr3_aa: CSARRVYEQYF
clone_size: few; d_call: TRBD1; j_call: TRBJ1-1; v_call: TRBV19; cdr3_nt: TGTGCCAGTAGTATTGCCGGGACAGGGGGCACTGAAGCTTTCTTT; cdr3_aa: CASSIAGTGGTEAFF
clone_size: NA; d_call: NA; j_call: TRBJ1-2; v_call: TRBV19; cdr3_nt: TGTGCCAGTACCCGAGAGTCCTATGGCTACACCTTC; cdr3_aa: CASTRESYGYTF
clone_size: NA; d_call: TRBD1; j_call: TRBJ2-2; v_call: TRBV5-1; cdr3_nt: TGCGCCAGCAGCTTGGAGGGACAGGGTGGGGCCGGGGAGCTGTTTTTT; cdr3_aa: CASSLEGQGGAGELFF
clone_size: NA; d_call: TRBD1; j_call: TRBJ1-5; v_call: TRBV28; cdr3_nt: TGTGCCAGCAGTTTTAGCGGACAGGGGGATAATCAGCCCCAGCATTTT; cdr3_aa: CASSFSGQGDNQPQHF
clone_size: NA; d_call: TRBD1; j_call: TRBJ1-2; v_call: TRBV4-1; cdr3_nt: TGCGCCAGCAGCCAGAGGACAGGGCTAGCTAACTATGGCTACACCTTC; cdr3_aa: CASSQRTGLANYGYTF
clone_size: once; d_call: NA; j_call: TRBJ1-3; v_call: TRBV7-2; cdr3_nt: TGTGCCAGCAGCTTAACTTTCGGCAGGCTCTCTGGAAACACCATATATTTT; cdr3_aa: CASSLTFGRLSGNTIYF